The following is a T cell receptor (beta chain) sequence with its context. It has no known antigen specificity. Base quality data are lacking; no much larger clone is found one base away. The data were obtained in a study of blood T cell repertoires in COVID-19 (TCRdb year 2020). About the investigation overall: The collaborator samples originated in the United States, Italy and Spain and spanned the acute and convalescent phases of COVID-19. Where available, HLA class I and class II types were taken from metadata supplied by the sample provider and were not determined by assay-based typing. Deeply sampled blood TCRbeta repertoires from subjects exposed to, actively infected with, or recovered from COVID-19 were included in the dataset. Samples came from the ongoing ImmuneRACE study (first 160 participants) plus 1,254 subjects from 6 global collaborators. A de-identified subject ID, COVID-19 status, age in years and sex were almost always included in the sample metadata. The material from the prospective study consisted of cDNA or gDNA derived from T cells, B-cell-depleted T cells, or PBMCs. The repertoires were made available in a free public database intended to serve as a resource for research on the immune response to SARS-CoV-2.

The collaborating institutions used their own protocols to collect whole blood in K2EDTA tubes. Collaborator samples were shipped for TCRbeta analysis as frozen whole blood, isolated PBMCs, or DNA extracted from either sample type. The immunoSEQ Assay, a bias-controlled multiplex PCR, was used to amplify TCRbeta CDR3 regions from genomic DNA. For the original study's pipeline: The number of nucleated cells in each sample was estimated by amplification of reference gene primers within the assay. To quantify the absolute abundance of each unique TCRbeta CDR3 rearrangement, sequence reads were collapsed and filtered. For each sample, productive Simpson clonality was calculated as the square root of Simpson's diversity index over productive rearrangements. TCRdb retrieved this table from immuneACCESS and kept in-frame rearrangements only. Not all clones are present; in checked studies, unresolved V genes account for under half, and no reason is known for the remainder. V and J calls and clone size are given by that table; D and trimming were obtained from the DNA. This sample gives about 150,000 clones in total; more than 70% of them show up just once. In total, the top ten clones hold about 10% of the sample.

Overall study outcomes, separate from this receptor: The quantity of clinical and demographic metadata differed by source and by participant and was supplied without curation.

V lost 5 bases and J lost 0 bases; the stretch between them is 14 bases long. In the germline V gene (reference sequence), CDR1 corresponds to LNHDA and CDR2 to SQIVND. The CDR3 covers 15 residues, taking in both the cysteine and the phenylalanine. Solely the CDR3 DNA is kept, with 45 bases framed from the first base. The origin of this receptor is a woman aged 80 or over with active or convalescent COVID-19. The chain is assembled from TRBV19 and TRBJ2-7, with a tentative D gene TRBD2 over 7 matching bases. Sequenced: peripheral blood. The bases are TGTGCCAGTAGTGTACAGGGAGGGAGCTCCTACGAGCAGTACTTC. The translation is CASSVQGGSSYEQYF.